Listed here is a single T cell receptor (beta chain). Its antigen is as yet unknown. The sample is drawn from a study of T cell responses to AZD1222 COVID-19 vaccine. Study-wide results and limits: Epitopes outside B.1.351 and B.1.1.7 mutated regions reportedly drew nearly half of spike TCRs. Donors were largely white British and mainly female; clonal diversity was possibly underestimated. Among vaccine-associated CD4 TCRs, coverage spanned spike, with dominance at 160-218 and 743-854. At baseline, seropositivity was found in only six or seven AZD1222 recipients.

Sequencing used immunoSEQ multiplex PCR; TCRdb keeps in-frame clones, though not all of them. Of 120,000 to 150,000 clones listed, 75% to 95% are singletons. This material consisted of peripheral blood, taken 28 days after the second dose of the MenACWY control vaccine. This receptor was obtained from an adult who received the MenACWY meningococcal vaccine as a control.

CDR3 coding DNA: TGTGCCAGCAGTACCCCCGGGGCCAACTACGAGCAGTACTTC. Its protein product is CASSTPGANYEQYF. This chain uses TRBV28 with TRBJ2-7; TRBD1 or TRBD2 may be the D gene (5 bases each). V dropped 5 bases and J dropped 3 bases, with 14 bases sitting between them. From germline, CDR1 is MDHEN and CDR2 SYDVKM. The CDR3 runs to 14 residues.